A selection of T cell receptor beta chains follows, all from one sample in a study of blood T cell repertoires in COVID-19. Repertoires were generated with immunoSEQ multiplex PCR, while TCRdb's copy carries only in-frame clones and drops some. The table lists about 190,000 clones, 70% to 80% of them singletons, with roughly 13% in the top ten. The sequenced sample was peripheral blood. The receptors come from a man over 45 who had recovered from COVID-19. Both conserved end residues are part of each CDR3. The order of the fields is V gene, D gene, J gene, clone size, CDR3 DNA, CDR3 protein. The D gene is left open where the match is weak. The size field is filled for only some rows; it gives once, few, many or a size class.

V: TRBV7-2; D: -; J: TRBJ2-1; size: -; DNA: TGTGCCAGCAGCTTAGTGAGCGGCCCCTCCTACAATGAGCAGTTCTTC; CDR3: CASSLVSGPSYNEQFF
V: TRBV2; D: TRBD1; J: TRBJ1-2; size: -; DNA: TGTGCCAGCAGTGGACAGGGGAATTACTACACCTTC; CDR3: CASSGQGNYYTF
V: TRBV30; D: -; J: TRBJ2-7; size: few; DNA: TGTGCCTGGAGTGTGTGGGTGGGCACCTACGAGCAGTACTTC; CDR3: CAWSVWVGTYEQYF
V: TRBV7-9; D: -; J: TRBJ1-1; size: -; DNA: TGTGCCAGCAGCTCGTCAGGTTGGGCTGAAGCTTTCTTT; CDR3: CASSSSGWAEAFF
V: TRBV29-1; D: -; J: TRBJ2-3; size: -; DNA: TGCAGCGCCCCCTTGAGACAAGATACGCAGTATTTT; CDR3: CSAPLRQDTQYF
V: TRBV21-1; D: -; J: TRBJ1-1; size: -; DNA: TGTGCCAGCAGCAGAAGGACAGGAGATAATAAGAACACTGAAGCTTTCTTT; CDR3: CASSRRTGDNKNTEAFF
V: TRBV7-2; D: TRBD2; J: TRBJ2-3; size: -; DNA: TGTGCCAGCAGCTTAGATCGAGCGGGAGGGCTCACAGATACGCAGTATTTT; CDR3: CASSLDRAGGLTDTQYF
V: TRBV28; D: TRBD2; J: TRBJ2-1; size: few; DNA: TGTGCTGTCCCAGCGGGAGAGCCCGGTGAGCAGTTCTTC; CDR3: CAVPAGEPGEQFF
V: TRBV30; D: TRBD2; J: TRBJ2-6; size: -; DNA: TGTGCCTGGAGCGCCGCGGGGGAATCTGGGGCCAACGTCCTGACTTTC; CDR3: CAWSAAGESGANVLTF
V: TRBV6-5; D: TRBD1; J: TRBJ1-1; size: -; DNA: TGTGCCAGCAATCGACAGGGCAAGGACACTGAAGCTTTCTTT; CDR3: CASNRQGKDTEAFF
V: TRBV2; D: TRBD2; J: TRBJ2-7; size: few; DNA: TGTGCCAGCAGTCGGCAGTCTGGACTAGCGGGAGAGCAGTACTTC; CDR3: CASSRQSGLAGEQYF
V: TRBV10-3; D: -; J: TRBJ2-1; size: -; DNA: TGTGCCATCAGTGATAGTCGGAGCTCCTACAATGAGCAGTTCTTC; CDR3: CAISDSRSSYNEQFF
V: TRBV5-8; D: TRBD2; J: TRBJ2-1; size: few; DNA: TGTGCCAGCAGCTGGGGAGAGGCGGCGGGAGTACACAATGAGCAGTTCTTC; CDR3: CASSWGEAAGVHNEQFF
V: TRBV19; D: TRBD1; J: TRBJ1-5; size: once; DNA: TGTGCCAGTAGGGGACAGGGTTTTCGCAATCAGCCCCAGCATTTT; CDR3: CASRGQGFRNQPQHF
V: TRBV2; D: TRBD1; J: TRBJ1-1; size: -; DNA: TGTGCCATCACCGTTCGCCGGACAGGACATAACGCTGAAGCTTTCTTT; CDR3: CAITVRRTGHNAEAFF
V: TRBV19; D: TRBD1; J: TRBJ1-2; size: -; DNA: TGTGCCAGTAGTACTAACCGACAGGGCCACTATGGCTACACCTTC; CDR3: CASSTNRQGHYGYTF
V: TRBV11-2; D: -; J: TRBJ2-5; size: once; DNA: TGTGCCAGCAGCCAATGGGGGGTGGGCGGAGAGACCCAGTACTTC; CDR3: CASSQWGVGGETQYF
V: TRBV11-3; D: -; J: TRBJ2-2; size: -; DNA: TGTGCCAGCAGCTTACGCATCGGGGGACGGGGGGAGCTGTTTTTT; CDR3: CASSLRIGGRGELFF
V: TRBV20-1; D: -; J: TRBJ1-4; size: few; DNA: TGCAGTGCGAGGGGGTATGAAAAACTGTTTTTT; CDR3: CSARGYEKLFF
V: TRBV24-1; D: TRBD2; J: TRBJ2-2; size: -; DNA: TGTGCCACCAGTGGGGGACTAGCGGACAACACCGGGGAGCTGTTTTTT; CDR3: CATSGGLADNTGELFF
V: TRBV11-2; D: -; J: TRBJ2-1; size: -; DNA: TGTGCCAGCAGCTTCTCTAGCGTTTACAATGAGCAGTTCTTC; CDR3: CASSFSSVYNEQFF
V: TRBV12-3/TRBV12-4; D: -; J: TRBJ2-2; size: once; DNA: TGTGCCAGCAGACTCGATCACACCGGGGAGCTGTTTTTT; CDR3: CASRLDHTGELFF
V: TRBV5-1; D: TRBD1; J: TRBJ1-1; size: -; DNA: TGCGCCAGCAGCCCTTGGGCAGGGGGTAACATGAACACTGAAGCTTTCTTT; CDR3: CASSPWAGGNMNTEAFF
V: TRBV20-1; D: -; J: TRBJ2-7; size: -; DNA: TGCAGTGCCCTAGACTACGAGCAGTACTTC; CDR3: CSALDYEQYF
V: TRBV28; D: TRBD2; J: TRBJ2-1; size: -; DNA: TGTGCCAGCAGCTCAACGCCGGGGGGGAATGAGCAGTTCTTC; CDR3: CASSSTPGGNEQFF
V: TRBV28; D: TRBD2; J: TRBJ2-2; size: -; DNA: TGTGCCAGCAGTTTTAGGGCGGGAGGAACCGGGGAGCTGTTTTTT; CDR3: CASSFRAGGTGELFF
V: TRBV19; D: TRBD2; J: TRBJ2-3; size: -; DNA: TGTGCCAGTAGTCTCACGGCGGGAGGCTTTAGCACAGATACGCAGTATTTT; CDR3: CASSLTAGGFSTDTQYF
V: TRBV19; D: -; J: TRBJ2-3; size: -; DNA: TGTGCCAGTACCGAACAAACAACAGATACGCAGTATTTT; CDR3: CASTEQTTDTQYF
V: TRBV29-1; D: -; J: TRBJ1-1; size: -; DNA: TGCAGCACCAGAACAGGGATAACTGAAGCTTTCTTT; CDR3: CSTRTGITEAFF
V: TRBV10-3; D: TRBD1; J: TRBJ2-2; size: -; DNA: TGTGCCATCAGCGTCGGGACAGCCACCGGGGAGCTGTTTTTT; CDR3: CAISVGTATGELFF
V: TRBV28; D: TRBD1; J: TRBJ1-3; size: -; DNA: TGTGCCAGCCTGACGGGTTTGGGACAGGGGCTGCTGAGTGGAAACACCATATATTTT; CDR3: CASLTGLGQGLLSGNTIYF
V: TRBV12-3/TRBV12-4; D: TRBD2; J: TRBJ2-1; size: once; DNA: TGTGCCAGCAGTGCACTAGCGGGGGTTGAGCAGTTCTTC; CDR3: CASSALAGVEQFF
V: TRBV14; D: TRBD1; J: TRBJ2-5; size: -; DNA: TGTGCCAGCAGCGCACAGGGGCTGAGGGAGACCCAGTACTTC; CDR3: CASSAQGLRETQYF
V: TRBV28; D: -; J: TRBJ2-7; size: many; DNA: TGTGCCAGCACCCCCTCATCCAGGATCTACGAGCAGTACTTC; CDR3: CASTPSSRIYEQYF
V: TRBV2; D: -; J: TRBJ2-2; size: -; DNA: TGTGCCAGCAGTGCCCTACACACCGGGGAGCTGTTTTTT; CDR3: CASSALHTGELFF
V: TRBV5-5; D: TRBD1; J: TRBJ2-7; size: -; DNA: TGTGCCAGCAGCCGACTAGGACAGGGACTCTACGAGCAGTACTTC; CDR3: CASSRLGQGLYEQYF
V: TRBV5-1; D: TRBD2; J: TRBJ2-3; size: few; DNA: TGCGCCAGCAGCCTCGGGACTAGTTCAGATACGCAGTATTTT; CDR3: CASSLGTSSDTQYF
V: TRBV29-1; D: -; J: TRBJ2-1; size: -; DNA: TGCAGCGTTGAAGCAGGGTCCTCCTACAATGAGCAGTTCTTC; CDR3: CSVEAGSSYNEQFF
V: TRBV1; D: -; J: TRBJ2-1; size: few; DNA: TGCACCAGCAGCCAAGTTTACCAGGGACTAGCATGGGGCGATGAGCAGTTCTTC; CDR3: CTSSQVYQGLAWGDEQFF
V: TRBV3-1/TRBV3-2; D: -; J: TRBJ2-2; size: -; DNA: TGTGCCAGCAGCTTGTACAGGGTACAAGGGGAGCTGTTTTTT; CDR3: CASSLYRVQGELFF
V: TRBV15; D: -; J: TRBJ1-5; size: -; DNA: TGTGCCACCAGCAGAGATAGGGCAGGGAATCAGCCCCAGCATTTT; CDR3: CATSRDRAGNQPQHF
V: TRBV19; D: -; J: TRBJ2-1; size: -; DNA: TGTGCCAGTTCCTCCGGCCAAGGGTACAGGGGAGGCACCTACAATGAGCAGTTCTTC; CDR3: CASSSGQGYRGGTYNEQFF
V: TRBV19; D: -; J: TRBJ1-1; size: -; DNA: TGTGCCAGTAGTCCGCGGAGTGGGGGGGTGAACACTGAAGCTTTCTTT; CDR3: CASSPRSGGVNTEAFF
V: TRBV5-1; D: TRBD1; J: TRBJ2-4; size: -; DNA: TGCGCCAGCAGCATCGGACAGGGGAGCAAAAACATTCAGTACTTC; CDR3: CASSIGQGSKNIQYF
V: TRBV19; D: TRBD1; J: TRBJ1-1; size: -; DNA: TGTGCCAGTAGTCTAGGACAGGGTTACACTGAAGCTTTCTTT; CDR3: CASSLGQGYTEAFF
V: TRBV18; D: -; J: TRBJ2-2; size: -; DNA: TGTGCCAGCTCACCATGGCAAACCCCGAACACCGGGGAGCTGTTTTTT; CDR3: CASSPWQTPNTGELFF
V: TRBV27; D: TRBD1; J: TRBJ1-1; size: -; DNA: TGTGCTAACGGGACAGGGGGAATTCTGTCACATGGGAGAGGGGAGCCAAACACTGAAGCTTTCTTT; CDR3: CANGTGGILSHGRGEPNTEAFF
V: TRBV28; D: -; J: TRBJ2-7; size: -; DNA: TGTGCCAGCAGTTTCTCCTCAGGGGTATCCTACGAGCAGTACTTC; CDR3: CASSFSSGVSYEQYF
V: TRBV6-5; D: TRBD1; J: TRBJ1-1; size: -; DNA: TGTGCCAGCACCATGACAGGGAGGACTGAAGCTTTCTTT; CDR3: CASTMTGRTEAFF
V: TRBV11-2; D: -; J: TRBJ1-2; size: -; DNA: TGTGCCAGCAGCTTAGATTTTTTCGTGGGTGGGCATGGCTACACCTTC; CDR3: CASSLDFFVGGHGYTF